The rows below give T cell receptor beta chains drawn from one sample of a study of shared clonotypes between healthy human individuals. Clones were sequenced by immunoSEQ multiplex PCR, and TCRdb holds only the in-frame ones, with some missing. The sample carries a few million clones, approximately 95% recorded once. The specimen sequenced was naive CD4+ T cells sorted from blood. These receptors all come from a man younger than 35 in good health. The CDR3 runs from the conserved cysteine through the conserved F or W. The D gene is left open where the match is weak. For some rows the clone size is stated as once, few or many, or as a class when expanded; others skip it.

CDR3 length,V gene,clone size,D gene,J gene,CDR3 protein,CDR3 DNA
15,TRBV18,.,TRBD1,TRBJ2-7,CASSPGQGASYEQYF,TGTGCCAGCTCACCCGGACAGGGGGCATCCTACGAGCAGTACTTC
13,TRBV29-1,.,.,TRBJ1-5,CSVRGGRGQPQHF,TGCAGCGTGAGGGGGGGGCGCGGTCAGCCCCAGCATTTT
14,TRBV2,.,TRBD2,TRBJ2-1,CASSVAGVSNEQFF,TGTGCCAGCAGTGTGGCGGGGGTTAGCAATGAGCAGTTCTTC
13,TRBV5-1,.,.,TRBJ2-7,CASSLPGDAQQYF,TGCGCCAGCAGCCTCCCCGGGGACGCTCAGCAGTACTTC
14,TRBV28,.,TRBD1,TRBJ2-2,CASRSTGVPGELFF,TGTGCCAGCAGATCCACAGGGGTCCCCGGGGAGCTGTTTTTT
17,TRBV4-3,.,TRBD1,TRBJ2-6,CASRPGPQGPGANVLTF,TGCGCCAGCAGGCCCGGGCCACAGGGGCCAGGGGCCAACGTCCTGACTTTC
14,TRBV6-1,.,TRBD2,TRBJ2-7,CASSRSGDSYEQYF,TGTGCCAGCAGTAGGAGCGGGGATTCCTACGAGCAGTACTTC
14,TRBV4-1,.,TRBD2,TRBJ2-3,CASSRGEGTDTQYF,TGCGCCAGCAGCCGGGGGGAGGGGACAGATACGCAGTATTTT
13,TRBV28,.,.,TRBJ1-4,CASSSIGTEKLFF,TGTGCCAGCAGTTCGATCGGTACGGAAAAACTGTTTTTT
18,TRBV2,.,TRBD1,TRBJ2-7,CASSPRLAPRTGPYEQYF,TGTGCCAGCAGTCCACGCTTGGCCCCCCGGACAGGGCCCTACGAGCAGTACTTC
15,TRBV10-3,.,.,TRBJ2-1,CAISDFGVGGNEQFF,TGTGCCATCAGTGACTTTGGGGTGGGAGGCAATGAGCAGTTCTTC
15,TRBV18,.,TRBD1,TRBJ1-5,CASSSQGAINQPQHF,TGTGCCAGCTCATCACAGGGGGCCATCAATCAGCCCCAGCATTTT
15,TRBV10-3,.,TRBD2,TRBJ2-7,CAISEGTSGGYEQYF,TGTGCCATCAGTGAGGGGACTAGCGGGGGCTACGAGCAGTACTTC
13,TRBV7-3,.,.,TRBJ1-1,CASSLGVGAEAFF,TGTGCCAGCAGCTTAGGAGTTGGGGCTGAAGCTTTCTTT
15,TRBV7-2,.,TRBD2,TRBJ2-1,CASSLGLGNYNEQFF,TGTGCCAGCAGCCTAGGACTAGGAAACTACAATGAGCAGTTCTTC
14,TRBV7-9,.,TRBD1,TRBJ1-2,CASSSQGANYGYTF,TGTGCCAGCAGCTCACAGGGGGCAAACTATGGCTACACCTTC
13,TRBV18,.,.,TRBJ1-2,CASSREQSYGYTF,TGTGCCAGCTCCCGGGAACAGTCCTATGGCTACACCTTC
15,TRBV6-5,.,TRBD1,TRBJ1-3,CASGIQGASGNTIYF,TGTGCCAGCGGTATACAGGGGGCGTCTGGAAACACCATATATTTT
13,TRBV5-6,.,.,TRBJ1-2,CASTDSYNYGYTF,TGTGCCAGCACGGACAGTTATAACTATGGCTACACCTTC
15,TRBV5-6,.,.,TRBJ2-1,CASSLDLLARNEQFF,TGTGCCAGCAGCTTGGATTTACTAGCAAGGAATGAGCAGTTCTTC
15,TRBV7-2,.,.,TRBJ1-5,CASSPGGGANQPQHF,TGTGCCAGCAGCCCAGGAGGGGGGGCCAATCAGCCCCAGCATTTT
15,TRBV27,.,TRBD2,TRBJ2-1,CASSQLAGAVGEQFF,TGTGCCAGCAGCCAACTAGCGGGGGCAGTCGGTGAGCAGTTCTTC
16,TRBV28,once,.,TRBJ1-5,CASTLPQGIGNQPQHF,TGTGCCAGCACTCTCCCCCAGGGGATCGGCAATCAGCCCCAGCATTTT
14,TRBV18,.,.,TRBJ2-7,CASSPAGRSYEQYF,TGTGCCAGCTCACCCGCGGGCCGGTCCTACGAGCAGTACTTC
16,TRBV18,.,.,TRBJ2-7,CASSQQGSGFSYEQYF,TGTGCCAGCTCACAGCAGGGTTCAGGGTTCTCCTACGAGCAGTACTTC
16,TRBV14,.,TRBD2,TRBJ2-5,CASSQHTGTSGRAQYF,TGTGCCAGCAGCCAACATACCGGGACTAGCGGGAGGGCCCAGTACTTC
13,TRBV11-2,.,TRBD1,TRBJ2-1,CASSMDRADEQFF,TGTGCCAGCAGCATGGACAGGGCGGATGAGCAGTTCTTC
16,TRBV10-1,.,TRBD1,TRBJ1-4,CASSGRQGGGNEKLFF,TGCGCCAGCAGTGGCCGACAGGGGGGCGGTAATGAAAAACTGTTTTTT
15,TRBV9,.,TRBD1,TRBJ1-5,CASSVGTGGNQPQHF,TGTGCCAGCAGCGTAGGGACAGGGGGGAATCAGCCCCAGCATTTT
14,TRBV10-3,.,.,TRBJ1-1,CAISESGGVTEAFF,TGTGCCATCAGTGAGTCAGGAGGAGTCACTGAAGCTTTCTTT
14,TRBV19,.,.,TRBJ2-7,CASSIGAAQREQYF,TGTGCCAGTAGTATTGGAGCGGCACAGAGGGAGCAGTACTTC
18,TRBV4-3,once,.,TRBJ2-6,CASSQGMATDSGANVLTF,TGCGCCAGCAGCCAAGGGATGGCAACCGACTCTGGGGCCAACGTCCTGACTTTC
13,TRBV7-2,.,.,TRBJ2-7,CASSLAPGREQYF,TGTGCCAGCAGCTTAGCTCCCGGGCGCGAGCAGTACTTC
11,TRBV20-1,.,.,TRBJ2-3,CSANGADTQYF,TGCAGTGCTAATGGGGCAGATACGCAGTATTTT
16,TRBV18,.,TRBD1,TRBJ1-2,CASSPTGQGAAYGYTF,TGTGCCAGCTCACCAACCGGACAGGGGGCGGCCTATGGCTACACCTTC
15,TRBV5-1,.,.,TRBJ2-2,CASSPRGTDTGELFF,TGCGCCAGCAGCCCCCGCGGGACAGACACCGGGGAGCTGTTTTTT
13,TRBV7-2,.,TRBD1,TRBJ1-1,CASGPDRVTEAFF,TGTGCCAGCGGACCGGACAGGGTAACTGAAGCTTTCTTT
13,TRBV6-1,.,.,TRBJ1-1,CASRHAGGTEAFF,TGTGCCAGCAGACATGCCGGGGGCACTGAAGCTTTCTTT
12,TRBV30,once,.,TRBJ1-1,CAWKGKNTEAFF,TGTGCCTGGAAGGGAAAGAACACTGAAGCTTTCTTT
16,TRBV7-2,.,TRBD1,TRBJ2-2,CASSLTGGGSTGELFF,TGTGCCAGCAGCTTGACAGGGGGCGGTAGCACCGGGGAGCTGTTTTTT
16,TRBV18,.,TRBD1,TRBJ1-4,CASSQDRASTNEKLFF,TGTGCCAGCTCACAAGACAGGGCGTCAACTAATGAAAAACTGTTTTTT
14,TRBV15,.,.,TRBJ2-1,CATSRVGAINEQFF,TGTGCCACCAGCAGAGTGGGGGCGATCAATGAGCAGTTCTTC